This TCR beta chain is from a study of blood T cells in healthy people across ages. Overall study results and limits: In long-lived donors, naive CD4+ cell counts and diversity exceeded those of aged donors. While age rose, TCR beta diversity per million T cells dropped in a roughly linear way.

Sample-barcoded 5' priming and a J-beta primer mix drove a second PCR of roughly 7 to 11 cycles. One entry per CDR3 protein, called by TCRdb with MiXCR from the 5' RACE reads. The profile shows some 900,000 distinct CDR3 sequences, 25% to 35% of them singletons. On this clonotype itself: Its target is not known. One end of the junction is discordant with germline, which a read error may explain.

Germline CDR1 and CDR2: GTSNPN and SVGIG (reference sequence). The CDR3 totals 15 residues. This TCR came from a woman of 80 years or more in good health. This sequence joins TRBV30 and TRBJ1-5; 8 bases line up with TRBD1. The specimen sequenced was blood. The CDR3 loop reads CTWSPRTGRGLPQHF. DNA of the CDR3: TGTACCTGGAGTCCTCGGACAGGGAGGGGGTTGCCCCAGCATTTT.